The 23 T cell receptor beta chains given below trace back to one sample, sequenced in a study of OX40 agonist ivuxolimab in advanced cancers. Assay used: immunoSEQ multiplex PCR; TCRdb lists only in-frame clones, some missing. The data hold nearly 85,000 clones, with 75% to 90% observed a single time. Sequenced here: CD4+ or CD8+ T cells sorted from blood, sampled in a trial of the OX40 agonist ivuxolimab. These receptors were taken from an adult with an advanced solid tumor such as melanoma, head and neck, liver or kidney cancer.

The chain links TRBV18 to TRBJ2-7, with TRBD2 identical over 12 bases. The CDR3 is made up of 16 amino acids. Germline-derived CDR1 and CDR2 are KGHSH and LQKENI. Trimming removed 5 bases from V and 2 bases from J; junction bases left unmatched: 7. CDR3 protein: CASSSGLAGSAYEQYF. The CDR3 coding sequence is TGTGCCAGCTCATCGGGACTAGCGGGTTCTGCCTACGAGCAGTACTTC. The whole variable domain, filled in from reference TRBV18 and TRBJ2-7, reads NAGVMQNPRHLVRRRGQEARLRCSPMKGHSHVYWYRQLPEEGLKFMVYLQKENIIDESGMPKERFSAEFPKEGPSILRIQQVVRGDSAAYFCASSSGLAGSAYEQYFGPGTRLTVT.

This chain joins TRBV6-1 and TRBJ2-4, with a weak D call TRBD2 (5 bases). Germline V gives CDR1 MNHNS, CDR2 SASEGT. V shed 0 bases and J shed 8 bases, with 11 bases lying between them. The CDR3 is 14 residues long. The CDR3 is CASSEAQTRDIQYF. As DNA, the CDR3 is TGTGCCAGCAGTGAAGCACAGACGAGGGACATTCAGTACTTC.

The chain is built from TRBV27 and TRBJ1-2; 9 bases agree with TRBD1. After removal of 0 bases from V and 6 bases from J, the junction contained 8 bases not matched to a gene. Germline V gene sequence: CDR1 MNHEY, CDR2 SMNVEV (reference sequence). The CDR3 has 16 residues. CDR3 in amino acids: CASSLSWTGVRDGYTF. The CDR3 DNA reads TGTGCCAGCAGTTTATCGTGGACAGGGGTAAGAGATGGCTACACCTTC.

CDR3 sequence reads: CASSQGGLAGPDTQYF. Here the CDR3 DNA reads TGTGCCAGCAGCCAAGGCGGACTAGCGGGGCCAGATACGCAGTATTTT. The chain links TRBV4-2 to TRBJ2-3; 12 bases agree with TRBD2. There are 16 residues in the CDR3. V was clipped by 1 base and J by 4 bases; unmatched bases: 3. CDR1 is LGHNA, CDR2 YNFKEQ, per germline.

This chain links TRBV30 with TRBJ2-5, with TRBD1 identical over 7 bases. V shed 1 base and J 0 bases; nucleotides not matched to a gene: 8. CDR1 and CDR2 (germline): GTSNPN, SVGIG (reference sequence). This CDR3 region has 16 residues. CDR3 loop: CAWSGKGQMYQETQYF. The CDR3 DNA sequence: TGTGCCTGGAGTGGAAAGGGACAGATGTACCAAGAGACCCAGTACTTC.

J is TRBJ2-2 and V is TRBV29-1; D is ambiguous. Trimming shortened V by 6 bases and J by 7 bases, and 12 bases separated the two germline ends. The CDR3 totals 12 residues. Per the germline V gene, CDR1 is SQVTM and CDR2 is ANQGSEA. The CDR3 DNA reads as TGCAGCGTCAACAGTCCGGGCGGGGAGCTGTTTTTT. It is translated as CSVNSPGGELFF.

The V call is TRBV18, the J call TRBJ1-5; a weak D match, TRBD1 (5 bases). The CDR3 runs to 14 residues. V was cut by 5 bases and J by 8 bases, with 16 bases left in between. Germline V gene data show CDR1 as KGHSH and CDR2 as LQKENI. The CDR3 nucleotides read TGTGCCAGCTCATCATCGGGACCCGGGGAGCCCCAGCATTTT. Protein sequence: CASSSSGPGEPQHF.

V gene TRBV6-5 combines with J gene TRBJ2-3, with 10 bases matching TRBD2. This CDR3 is 15 amino acids long. After removal of 1 base from V and 5 bases from J, the junction contained 3 bases not matched to a gene. Germline V CDR1 and CDR2: MNHEY, SVGAGI. The CDR3 region has the DNA TGTGCCAGCAGTTACTTAGCGGGGGGTGTAGATACGCAGTATTTT. Protein: CASSYLAGGVDTQYF.

This chain links TRBV6-5 with TRBJ2-2; D is perhaps TRBD1 or TRBD2 (5 bases each). Trimming shortened V by 1 base and J by 0 bases, and 6 bases separated the two germline ends. Germline values: CDR1 MNHEY, CDR2 SVGAGI. This CDR3 has 15 amino acids. In nucleotides, the CDR3 is TGTGCCAGCAGTTACTTGGGACCGAACACCGGGGAGCTGTTTTTT. Protein: CASSYLGPNTGELFF.

The rearrangement uses TRBV7-3 and TRBJ1-1; no clear D gene. The germline V gene encodes CDR1 SGHTA and CDR2 FQGTGA. Trimming cost V 3 bases and J 0 bases, with 5 bases left between them. This CDR3 has 13 residues. The CDR3 DNA reads TGTGCCAGCAGCTTCCAGCTGAACACTGAAGCTTTCTTT. It yields the protein CASSFQLNTEAFF.

The CDR3 sequence: CASRRPSSNEQFF. DNA for the CDR3: TGTGCCAGCAGACGACCTAGTTCCAATGAGCAGTTCTTC. V usage is TRBV6-5 and J usage is TRBJ2-1, with D uncertain. In germline, CDR1 is MNHEY, CDR2 SVGAGI. V gave up 6 bases and J gave up 6 bases, with 12 bases separating them. This CDR3 comprises 13 residues.

CDR3 DNA: TGTGCCAGCAGCTTACCCTCCTCTGGGGCCAACGTCCTGACTTTC. Protein sequence: CASSLPSSGANVLTF. The chain couples TRBV7-2 to TRBJ2-6; no firm D call. The CDR3 is 15 amino acids. Trimming removed 2 bases from V and 0 bases from J, with 5 bases in between. Germline CDR1 reads SGHTA; CDR2 reads FQGNSA.

Note on this clone: Mismatch with germline at one junction end may stem from a read error. The chain is built from TRBV7-7 and TRBJ2-2; no clear D. This CDR3 is built from 13 residues. Germline V CDR1 and CDR2: SSHAT, FNYEAQ (reference sequence). CDR3 sequence reads: CASSVGGPGELFF. As DNA, the CDR3 is TGTGCTAGCAGCGTCGGTGGCCCCGGGGAGCTGTTTTTT.

V gene TRBV9 combines with J gene TRBJ1-3, with 7 nucleotides matching TRBD1. The CDR3 has 16 amino acids. Germline assignment: CDR1 SGDLS and CDR2 YYNGEE. With V trimmed by 7 bases and J by 3 bases, 13 bases remained unmatched. In nucleotides, the CDR3 is TGTGCCAGCCCCCCAGACAGGGCACTATTTGGAAACACCATATATTTT. This gives the protein CASPPDRALFGNTIYF.

The J gene is TRBJ1-2, the V gene TRBV6-5, with D possibly TRBD1 on 6 matching bases. The CDR3 totals 14 residues. CDR1 and CDR2 from the germline V gene are MNHEY and SVGAGI. V gave up 6 bases and J gave up 4 bases, with 15 bases separating them. The CDR3 loop is CASSLQGRGYGYTF. CDR3 nucleotides: TGTGCCAGCAGCTTACAGGGCCGGGGCTATGGCTACACCTTC.

The chain uses TRBV6-1 and TRBJ2-3, with D possibly being TRBD2 (6 bases). The germline V and J ends were trimmed by 10 bases and 0 bases, with 17 bases remaining between them. Germline loops: CDR1 MNHNS, CDR2 SASEGT. The CDR3 runs 15 residues. As DNA, the CDR3 is TGTGCCAACTCCCCTAGCGCCGCTAGCACAGATACGCAGTATTTT. This gives the protein CANSPSAASTDTQYF.

This chain connects TRBV14 to TRBJ2-3; D gene uncertain. V was trimmed by 4 bases and J by 5 bases, leaving 4 bases between them. Germline loops: CDR1 SGHDN, CDR2 FVKESK. The CDR3 covers 11 residues. The chain's CDR3 is CASSRVDTQYF. The CDR3 DNA reads TGTGCCAGCAGCCGGGTAGATACGCAGTATTTT. The whole variable domain, remainder taken from reference TRBV14 and TRBJ2-3, is EAGVTQFPSHSVIEKGQTVTLRCDPISGHDNLYWYRRVMGKEIKFLLHFVKESKQDESGMPNNRFLAERTGGTYSTLKVQPAELEDSGVYFCASSRVDTQYFGPGTRLTVL.

This clone was seen a single time. V and J are TRBV6-6 and TRBJ1-1; tentatively, D is TRBD1 (6 bases). Germline lookup yields CDR1 MNHNY and CDR2 SVGAGI (reference sequence). The germline V and J ends were trimmed by 7 bases and 2 bases, with 11 bases remaining between them. This CDR3 contains 13 residues. As DNA, the CDR3 is TGTGCCAGCAACGGACAGACAAACACTGAAGCTTTCTTT. Translation gives CASNGQTNTEAFF.

The chain uses TRBV10-2 and TRBJ1-5; D ambiguous. This CDR3 comprises 14 residues. V was shortened by 1 base and J by 4 bases, with 8 bases between the two germline ends. The germline V gene has CDR1 WSHSY and CDR2 SAAADI. DNA of the CDR3: TGCGCCAGCAGTGAGTACTCCGGGAATCAGCCCCAGCATTTT. Translation: CASSEYSGNQPQHF.

The rearrangement links TRBV6-1 to TRBJ1-5, with TRBD1 matching 7 bases. CDR1 and CDR2 (germline): MNHNS, SASEGT. The CDR3 spans 14 residues. V shed 6 bases and J 5 bases; nucleotides not matched to a gene: 7. CDR3 nucleotides: TGTGCCAGCAGCGGGACAGACAGTCATCAGCCCCAGCATTTT. Residues: CASSGTDSHQPQHF.

The rearrangement joins TRBV7-2 to TRBJ1-1; 10 bases fit TRBD1. The CDR3 runs to 15 residues. V trimming: 5 bases; J trimming: 3 bases; junction bases outside the gene matches: 6. In germline, CDR1 is SGHTA, CDR2 FQGNSA. The DNA of the CDR3 is TGTGCCAGCAGCCCAAGGGACAGGGGTTACACTGAAGCTTTCTTT. Translating it yields CASSPRDRGYTEAFF.

This clone was picked up a small number of times. The chain links TRBV9 to TRBJ2-7, with 12 bases fitting TRBD2. The CDR3 extends over 14 amino acids. CDR1 and CDR2 (germline): SGDLS, YYNGEE. Trimming cost V 3 bases and J 2 bases; bases outside gene matches: 0. CDR3 amino acids: CASSASGGAYEQYF. CDR3 bases: TGTGCCAGCAGCGCTAGCGGGGGGGCCTACGAGCAGTACTTC.

The chain recombines TRBV6-1 with TRBJ1-5; perhaps TRBD1 as D (5 bases). V was pared by 2 bases and J by 3 bases, with 17 bases between. The CDR3 runs 17 residues. From germline, CDR1 is MNHNS and CDR2 SASEGT. The chain's CDR3 is CASSESRGALNNQPQHF. The CDR3 region has the DNA TGTGCCAGCAGTGAATCCCGGGGCGCCCTCAACAATCAGCCCCAGCATTTT.